This TCR beta chain was observed in a study of identical twins (dated by TCRdb to 2016 to 2017). The study in broad terms: TCR alpha and beta repertoires from monozygotic twins, unrelated adults of various ages and cord blood were deep-sequenced to test whether fetal clonotypes persist. Replicate twin experiments were performed at different times using different library preparation protocols to rule out contamination.

Library creation used 5' RACE. TCRdb names Illumina HiSeq 2000 as the instrument used. A universal primer binding site was introduced by template switching, and a unique molecular identifier was present in the final cDNA, enabling accurate counting of TCR cDNA molecules. First-strand cDNA for TCR alpha and beta chains was synthesized from specific primers in the conserved constant-segment region. To control for contamination, each cDNA library was double barcoded with a SMART-Mk sample barcode plus Illumina barcodes. TruSeq adapter sequences, together with Illumina sample barcodes, were added in two successive PCR steps. The Illumina HiSeq platform was used with custom primers to sequence TCR alpha and beta cDNA libraries. Processing in the source paper ran as follows. MiGEC processed the raw reads to extract unique molecular identifiers, while MiXCR was used to determine the CDR3 positions. Recombination models were inferred per individual with the repgenHMM and IGoR tools using an EM algorithm. Shared clonotypes were analyzed with the tcR package in R, and sharing was normalized by the product of cloneset sizes. Out-of-frame nonproductive sequences were analyzed to study raw recombination free of thymic and clonal selection effects. TCRdb reran the public reads through fastp at Q25 and MiXCR, keeping productive beta chains. Under each unique CDR3 protein, matching rows form one entry showing the most common genes and DNA. The V and J calls, along with clone size, are taken from TCRdb and not from the paper's own processing. In all, the sample holds approximately 890,000 distinct CDR3 sequences, and about 12% of those were seen once. The ten largest clones represent roughly 1.5% of the sample.

Only healthy Caucasian donors were included. The twin cohort comprised three pairs of female monozygotic twins, all aged roughly 18 to 29 years. Peripheral blood mononuclear cells were used as the source from which RNA for TCR libraries was isolated. There are a few counts of this clonotype. Its antigen remains unidentified. Base quality data are lacking; no much larger clone is found one base away. The germline V gene yields MNHNS for CDR1 and SASEGT for CDR2. A distance of 11 bases separates the germline ends of V and J, which lose 8 bases and 4 bases respectively. Including the terminal cysteine and phenylalanine, the CDR3 comprises 13 residues. Left in the record is the CDR3 DNA by itself, 39 bases read in frame from the first base. Points the paper makes about the study in general: Excess twin sharing in beta out-of-frame sequences was weaker because fewer shared sequences lowered the signal-to-noise ratio. Conclusions relied on cross-sectional statistical analysis, since the same donors could not be followed over many years. Fewer insertions were carried by abundant cord blood beta clonotypes, a similar but weaker trend appeared in young adult naive repertoires, and no such trend appeared in memory repertoires. Compared with coincidental sharing between unrelated individuals, an excess of low generation-probability sequences was observed among out-of-frame TCR alpha sequences shared between twins. Zero-insertion analyses could be partly confounded by invariant T cells such as MAIT and iNKT, though diverse VJ usage argued against such confounding for most clonotypes. Recombination models systematically underestimated out-of-frame TCR alpha sharing in monozygotic twins but agreed with sharing between unrelated individuals.

These records were also assigned to another study, of yellow fever vaccine responses in identical twins. In that second paper, the authors write: The T cell response to vaccination in identical twins was reported by the authors to appear partly convergent and partly personalized. Focusing on identical twins, the study followed the T cell clones that responded to the vaccine, and did so with precision.

The chain was built from TRBV6-1 and TRBJ2-2; the D match is possibly TRBD1 or TRBD2, with 5 bases aligned in each. This receptor was obtained from a woman younger than 35 in good health. Sample: PBMCs. The CDR3 protein sequence reads: CASGAGITGELFF. DNA sequence: TGTGCCAGCGGGGCCGGGATCACCGGGGAGCTGTTTTTT.